The 25 T cell receptor beta chains below all came from one sample that was sequenced in a study of tumor-infiltrating lymphocytes in primary liver carcinoma. From unsorted bulk tissue weighing roughly 17-31 mg, DNA and RNA were co-extracted. Priming with a constant-region primer yielded TCR beta cDNA from 400 to 550 ng total RNA. Libraries for TCR beta were built through three nested multiplex PCR rounds, which together made up a slightly modified ARM-PCR procedure. Researchers ran the first two PCR rounds for 9 to 10 cycles each with TRBV1-TRBV30 forward primers and a C-beta reverse primer. MiXCR was run by TCRdb on the multiplex PCR reads, yielding one entry per CDR3 protein. The profile covers over 75,000 distinct CDR3 sequences, with approximately 68% appearing a single time and approximately 30% taken by the ten largest. The sequencing input was tumor-adjacent normal liver tissue. The receptors derive from a man aged 40-50 years with primary liver carcinoma and hepatitis B virus infection.

Note on this clonotype: The limits of the CDR3 on the DNA are not certain, so only TCRdb's listed CDR3 is given. The chain has TRBV11-2 and TRBJ2-6; the table's D call of TRBD1 was not tested on the DNA. Looked up from germline, CDR1 is SGHAT and CDR2 is FQNNGV. The CDR3 comprises 15 residues, both ends counted. CDR3 in amino acids: CASSLVGAGANVVSF.

Details on this clonotype: Given the absence of the conserved phenylalanine or tryptophan at the CDR3 end, a read error is likely. The CDR3 loop is CVSSLDPGDTQYI. DNA of the CDR3: TGTGTCAGCAGTTTAGATCCGGGAGATACGCAGTATATT. The gene calls are TRBV11-3 and TRBJ2-3; no reliable D call. This CDR3 has 13 amino acids. In germline, CDR1 is SGHNT, CDR2 YENEEA.

This clonotype has ten or more counts. The CDR3, as DNA: TGTGCCAGCAGCTATTTAGCGGGGGTTTCCTACAATGAGCAGTTCTTC. This sequence encodes CASSYLAGVSYNEQFF. The gene calls are TRBV7-9 and TRBJ2-1; 9 bases map to TRBD2. The length of the CDR3 is 16 residues. V shed 4 bases, J shed 1 base, and the junction held 5 bases outside the gene matches. Germline V gene data show CDR1 as SEHNR and CDR2 as FQNEAQ (reference sequence).

In the case of this clonotype: Given a much more abundant clone one base away, this may be a read error. As the CDR3 is not closed by the conserved phenylalanine or tryptophan, this likely results from a read error. J is TRBJ2-7 and V is TRBV10-2, with 8 bases that match TRBD1. V was clipped by 1 base and J by 3 bases; unmatched bases: 5. Germline CDR1 and CDR2: WSHSY and SAAADI. This CDR3 spans 15 amino acids. In DNA form, the CDR3 reads TGCGCCAGCAGTGAGTACACAGGGGGAGGCTACGAGCAGTACTTA. It is translated as CASSEYTGGGYEQYL.

About this clonotype itself: A much larger clone lies one base from this, so it may be a read error. V gene TRBV6-5 combines with J gene TRBJ2-2; the match to TRBD2 covers 7 bases. From germline, CDR1 is MNHEY and CDR2 SVGAGI. The CDR3 contains 11 residues. This CDR3 is CASSLWGGLFF. DNA of the CDR3: TGTGCCAGCAGCCTCTGGGGGGGGCTGTTTTTT.

Concerning this clonotype: The junction and the germline gene differ at one end; a read error may be behind it. The chain joins TRBV11-2 to TRBJ1-4; D is uncertain. The CDR3 contains 13 residues. Per germline, CDR1 SGHAT and CDR2 FQNNGV. The CDR3 DNA follows: TGTGTCAGCAGACGTGACCAGATCGAAAGACTGTTTTTT. Protein product: CVSRRDQIERLFF.

As regards this clonotype: One end of the junction fails to match germline, which may point to a read error. CDR3 residues: CASSLAGITNEQFF. The CDR3 DNA follows: TGTGCTAGCAGCTTAGCAGGGATTACCAATGAGCAGTTCTTC. This chain joins TRBV11-2 and TRBJ2-1; a possible D gene is TRBD1 (5 bases). The CDR3 is 14 amino acids. Germline CDR1 and CDR2: SGHAT and FQNNGV.

For this clonotype: The junction departs from germline at one end; a sequencing error may be responsible. V and J are TRBV6-1 and TRBJ2-3, with D possibly being TRBD2 (5 bases). The CDR3 sequence is 18 residues long. The V gene's germline CDR1 is MNHNS and CDR2 SASEGT. The CDR3 protein is CASSELASRPYSTDMQYF. CDR3 DNA: TGTGCCAGCAGTGAACTAGCTAGCAGGCCGTATAGCACAGATATGCAGTATTTT.

As to this clonotype: A much larger clone sits a single nucleotide away, making a read error possible. The CDR3 does not end in the conserved phenylalanine or tryptophan, so this is likely a read error. The V and J genes are TRBV10-3 and TRBJ2-7; 9 bases fit TRBD2. CDR3 length equals 13 residues. Per germline, CDR1 ENHRY and CDR2 SYGVKD. The V segment lost 4 bases and the J segment 6 bases; nucleotides outside the gene matches: 4. CDR3: CAISVAGEGEQYL. The CDR3 region has the DNA TGTGCCATCAGTGTAGCGGGAGAAGGCGAGCAGTACCTC.

The rearrangement joins TRBV30 to TRBJ2-2; D is possibly TRBD1 (6 bases). The length of the CDR3 is 14 residues. Germline V gene lookup returns CDR1 GTSNPN and CDR2 SVGIG (reference sequence). The CDR3: CDCLGHSSAGELFF. CDR3 nucleotide sequence: TGTGACTGTCTGGGACATAGCAGCGCCGGGGAGCTGTTTTTT.

This clonotype was observed at least ten times. The rearrangement links TRBV6-2 or TRBV6-3 to TRBJ2-3; TRBD2 agrees at 8 bases. Germline trimming cut 0 bases from V and 2 bases from J; bases unmatched to any gene: 4. Germline-derived CDR1 and CDR2 are MNHEY and SVGEGT. This CDR3 has 16 amino acids. CDR3 in amino acids: CASSYSPGGNTDTQYF. The DNA of the CDR3 is TGTGCCAGCAGTTACTCTCCGGGAGGGAACACAGATACGCAGTATTTT.

Worth noting for this clonotype: Mismatch with germline at one junction end may stem from a read error. The V gene is TRBV6-1, the J gene TRBJ2-1; tentatively, D is TRBD1 (6 bases). Germline CDR1 reads MNHNS; CDR2 reads SASEGT. The CDR3 is made up of 14 amino acids. The CDR3 nucleotides are TGCGCCAACAGTGAATGGCAGGGGACGGGTGAGCAGTTCTTC. As protein: CANSEWQGTGEQFF.

This sequence joins TRBV6-2 or TRBV6-3 and TRBJ2-3; D remains unclear. Germline V gene data show CDR1 as MNHEY and CDR2 as SVGEGT. The CDR3 has 14 amino acids. The V and J ends lost 5 bases and 12 bases respectively, with 21 bases between them. The CDR3 region has the DNA TGTGCCAGCAGTCCAGCCTTAAGGTCAGATAGACAGTATTTT. It is translated as CASSPALRSDRQYF.

The chain's CDR3 is CASSPSDMVDYEQYF. The CDR3, as DNA: TGTGCCAGCAGTCCGTCGGACATGGTTGACTATGAGCAGTACTTC. This chain links TRBV6-6 with TRBJ2-7; D possibly matches TRBD1 or TRBD2 (5 bases each). This CDR3 spans 15 amino acids. Germline lookup yields CDR1 MNHNY and CDR2 SVGAGI (reference sequence). Trimming took 5 bases from V and 7 from J, leaving 21 bases between them.

Turning to this clonotype: The junction shows a germline mismatch at one end, possibly a read error. The gene calls are TRBV29-1 and TRBJ1-4; 7 bases line up with TRBD1. The CDR3 length is 14 residues. The germline V gene encodes CDR1 SQVTM and CDR2 ANQGSEA. The DNA for the CDR3 is TGCAGCATAAGGACAGGTGCAACTTATGAAAAACTGTTTTTT. Encoded protein: CSIRTGATYEKLFF.

For this clonotype: This may be a read error: a much more frequent sequence differs by one nucleotide. This chain joins TRBV4-1 and TRBJ2-2; D is perhaps TRBD1 or TRBD2 (5 bases each). The CDR3 totals 13 residues. Trimming cost V 4 bases and J 6 bases, with 9 bases left between them. Germline lookup yields CDR1 MGHRA and CDR2 YSYEKL. CDR3 residues: CASSLRDAGELFF. The DNA of the CDR3 is TGCGCCAGCAGCCTCAGGGACGCCGGGGAGCTGTTTTTT.

Of note for this clonotype: At one boundary the junction diverges from the germline segment, which might be a read error. J is TRBJ2-5 and V is TRBV6-1, with TRBD1 identical over 8 bases. CDR1 is MNHNS and CDR2 is SASEGT in the germline V gene. The CDR3 is made up of 13 amino acids. The DNA for the CDR3 is TGTGCCAGAAGTGAGTGGACAGGGAGGACCCAGTACTTC. Protein product: CARSEWTGRTQYF.

This clonotype has ten or more counts. J is TRBJ2-7 and V is TRBV14; no firm D call. CDR1 is SGHDN and CDR2 is FVKESK in the germline V gene. The V end was cut by 3 bases, the J end by 3 bases, with 15 bases between. The CDR3 runs to 15 residues. The CDR3 sequence: CASSQGLGVIYEQYF. The CDR3 region has the DNA TGTGCCAGCAGCCAGGGCCTAGGAGTAATCTACGAGCAGTACTTC.

Note on this clonotype: The conserved closing phenylalanine or tryptophan is absent in this CDR3, likely reflecting a read error. CDR3 loop: CATRLAGGYSEQFL. The CDR3 DNA reads TGCGCCACCCGACTAGCGGGAGGCTACAGTGAGCAGTTCTTA. The chain recombines TRBV10-2 with TRBJ2-1, with TRBD2 matching over 13 bases. The germline V gene has CDR1 WSHSY and CDR2 SAAADI. This CDR3 region has 14 residues.

Concerning this clonotype: As the CDR3 is not closed by the conserved phenylalanine or tryptophan, this likely results from a read error. This chain connects TRBV4-1 to TRBJ2-6; D not certain. Between the trimmed V and J ends, which lost 7 bases and 4 bases, there was a span of 17 bases. Per the germline V gene, CDR1 is MGHRA and CDR2 is YSYEKL. There are 16 residues in the CDR3. The CDR3 protein is CASNRSQQRGANVLTL. In DNA form, the CDR3 reads TGCGCCAGCAACCGTTCCCAACAGCGCGGGGCCAACGTCCTGACTTTG.

As regards this clonotype: At one boundary the junction diverges from the germline segment, which might be a read error. This chain's CDR3 is CAGSLGRGNYGYTF. CDR3 DNA sequence: TGTGCCGGCAGCTTGGGACGGGGGAACTATGGCTACACCTTC. The chain has TRBV5-5 and TRBJ1-2, with D perhaps TRBD1 (5 bases). Germline V gives CDR1 SGHKS, CDR2 YYEKEE (reference sequence). The CDR3 totals 14 residues. Full variable domain (remainder filled in from reference TRBV5-5 and TRBJ1-2): DAGVTQSPTHLIKTRGQQVTLRCSPISGHKSVSWYQQVLGQGPQFIFQYYEKEERGRGNFPDRFSARQFPNYSSELNVNALLLGDSALYLCAGSLGRGNYGYTFGSGTRLTVV.

A remark on this clonotype: A junction boundary mismatches the germline segment, possibly from a read error. The chain is built from TRBV6-5 and TRBJ2-6; 8 bases fit TRBD1. CDR1 is MNHEY and CDR2 is SVGAGI in the germline V gene. There are 18 residues in the CDR3. CDR3 in amino acids: CASSLWTGMRAVANVLTF. The CDR3 nucleotides are TGTGCCAGCAGTCTTTGGACAGGGATGAGAGCTGTGGCCAACGTCCTGACCTTC.

About this clonotype: The junction differs from germline at one of its ends, possibly a read error. The chain recombines TRBV6-1 with TRBJ2-1, with D uncertain. This CDR3 spans 13 amino acids. Germline V gene sequence: CDR1 MNHNS, CDR2 SASEGT. The CDR3 bases are TGTACCAGCAGGTTAAACCCCGGCAATGAGCAGTTCTTC. This codes for CTSRLNPGNEQFF.

A word on this clonotype: This likely comes from a read error, as the CDR3 has no conserved phenylalanine or tryptophan at its end. V is TRBV7-9 and J is TRBJ1-5; D gene ambiguous. V was shortened by 2 bases and J by 4 bases, with 9 bases between the two germline ends. Germline V gives CDR1 SEHNR, CDR2 FQNEAQ (reference sequence). This CDR3 is built from 14 residues. CDR3 sequence reads: CASSLMGLNQPQHL. The CDR3 DNA reads TGTGCCAGCAGCTTAATGGGCCTTAATCAGCCCCAGCATCTT.

Concerning this clonotype itself: A junction end diverges from the germline sequence, so it may reflect a read error. V gene TRBV6-1 combines with J gene TRBJ2-3; TRBD1 matches 10 bases. The CDR3 length is 15 residues. CDR1 is MNHNS, CDR2 SASEGT, per germline. The CDR3 DNA follows: TGTGCCAGCAGTCATTCGACAGGGGGCACAGATACGCAGTTTTTT. It codes for CASSHSTGGTDTQFF.